This T cell receptor beta chain was recovered during a study of regulatory T cells in long-lasting Graves disease. Combining iRepertoire HTBI primers with Arm-PCR of CDR3 regions, the authors built TCR beta libraries. Via MiXCR, TCRdb re-called the multiplex PCR reads, giving one row per CDR3 protein. The table shows 500,000 to 700,000 distinct CDR3 sequences, with 16% occurring only once. Notes on the study in general: Repertoires from persistent disease leaned toward TRBV28, TRBJ1-2 and TRBJ2-5. Persistent Graves' patients showed reduced TCR diversity versus newly diagnosed patients.

Germline V lookup: CDR1 SNHLY, CDR2 FYNNEI. The CDR3 extends over 12 amino acids. Time point given: newly diagnosed GD, antithyroid drugs for less than 3 months. The TCR library used RNA extracted from PBMCs. This clonotype was counted at least ten times. Its antigen is not identified. These data are also associated with another study on T cells in Graves' hyperthyroidism and ophthalmopathy. Per that paper: Appearing also in blood were most of the thyroid clonotypes expanded above 0.001.

Sequenced here: peripheral blood mononuclear cells (PBMCs), sampled at new diagnosis, from a patient treated with antithyroid drugs. The receptor was derived from a woman aged 25 to 45 with Graves disease. This chain connects TRBV2 to TRBJ2-3, with D unclear. The end of the DNA aligns better with TRBJ2-1, so the J call may be wrong. The CDR3 DNA follows: TGTGCCAGCAGCCGTACTTTCGGTGGGCAGTTCTTC. Amino acid sequence: CASSRTFGGQFF.